This T cell receptor (beta chain) was recorded in a study of cytomegalovirus exposure and HLA in healthy donors. Findings and caveats of the study: Generally TCR sequences proved uncommon, though certain public TCRs appeared in numerous donors. In a later analysis, compared with equally common non-associated chains, HLA-associated beta chains were more expanded. Listed as cytomegalovirus-associated were 150 to 200 TCR beta chains.

CDR3 length: 14 amino acids. The V and J ends lost 7 bases and 4 bases, in that order; junction bases with no gene match: 5. CDR1 and CDR2 (germline): ENHRY, SYGVKD. The PCR employed 60 Vbeta primers together with 13 Jbeta primers. The repertoire was sequenced with immunoSEQ multiplex PCR; TCRdb's copy has only in-frame clones and lacks some. The table includes 150,000 or so clones, 80% detected once. As to this clone: Its antigen is currently unknown.

The clonotype originates from a woman in her forties in good health and CMV-seronegative. The source material was PBMCs. V usage is TRBV10-3 and J usage is TRBJ2-3, with 10 bases that match TRBD2. In DNA, the CDR3 is TGTGCCATCAAAAGCGGGGGGGCTCCAGATACGCAGTATTTT. Translated: CAIKSGGAPDTQYF.